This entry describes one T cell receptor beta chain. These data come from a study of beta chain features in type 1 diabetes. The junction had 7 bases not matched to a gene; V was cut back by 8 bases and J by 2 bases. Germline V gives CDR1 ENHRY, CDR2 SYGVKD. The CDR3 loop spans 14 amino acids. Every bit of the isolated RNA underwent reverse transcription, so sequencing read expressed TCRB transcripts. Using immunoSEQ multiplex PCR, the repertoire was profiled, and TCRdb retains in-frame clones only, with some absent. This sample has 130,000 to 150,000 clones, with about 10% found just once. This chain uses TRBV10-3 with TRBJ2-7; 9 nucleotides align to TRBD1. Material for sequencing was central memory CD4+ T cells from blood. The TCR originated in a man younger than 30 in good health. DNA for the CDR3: TGTGCCATCCGACCCGGGACAGGGACCTACGAGCAGTACTTC. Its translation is CAIRPGTGTYEQYF.